This is a list of T cell receptor beta chains from one sample in a study of memory CD4+ T cells and cytomegalovirus serostatus. Generated by immunoSEQ multiplex PCR, the TCRdb table keeps only in-frame clones and is missing some. The top ten hold roughly 0.4% of the sample, which has 56,000 or so clones, roughly 82% seen once. Sequencing was done on a sample of memory CD4+ T cells from blood. Receptor source: an adult in good health and CMV-seronegative. CDR3s include the opening cysteine and the closing phenylalanine or tryptophan. A D gene is named only where the DNA matches it firmly. Clone size is given for some rows only: seen once, a few or many times, or a class if the clone is expanded.

D gene	V gene	clone size	J gene	CDR3 protein	CDR3 DNA
NA	TRBV4-2	NA	TRBJ2-7	CASSQGPRSSYEQYF	TGTGCCAGCAGCCAAGGGCCCAGGAGCTCCTACGAGCAGTACTTC
NA	TRBV7-9	NA	TRBJ1-2	CASSLKGNQGYTF	TGTGCCAGCAGCTTAAAGGGGAATCAGGGCTACACCTTC
TRBD2	TRBV7-7	few	TRBJ2-1	CASSLGASGGYNEQFF	TGTGCTAGCAGCTTAGGGGCTAGCGGGGGGTACAATGAGCAGTTCTTC
TRBD1	TRBV5-1	NA	TRBJ1-4	CASSLAGQGGEKLFF	TGCGCCAGCAGCTTGGCTGGACAGGGCGGTGAAAAACTGTTTTTT
TRBD1	TRBV7-2	NA	TRBJ2-1	CASSSGQGGNEQFF	TGTGCCAGCAGCTCAGGACAGGGGGGCAATGAGCAGTTCTTC
TRBD1	TRBV28	NA	TRBJ2-7	CASKGQGIHEQYF	TGTGCCAGCAAGGGACAGGGCATCCACGAGCAGTACTTC
NA	TRBV28	NA	TRBJ2-7	CASSLARQYEQYF	TGTGCCAGCAGCCTTGCCCGTCAGTACGAGCAGTACTTC
NA	TRBV19	few	TRBJ1-5	CASMTRNSNQPQHF	TGTGCCAGCATGACTCGAAATAGCAATCAGCCCCAGCATTTT
NA	TRBV19	NA	TRBJ1-1	CASSREGVNTEAFF	TGTGCCAGTAGTAGAGAAGGGGTGAACACTGAAGCTTTCTTT
TRBD1	TRBV5-4	NA	TRBJ2-1	CASSLEGTGREQFF	TGTGCCAGCAGCTTGGAGGGGACAGGTCGTGAGCAGTTCTTC
NA	TRBV9	NA	TRBJ1-2	CASSVGPGGGYTF	TGTGCCAGCAGCGTAGGTCCCGGTGGAGGCTACACCTTC
NA	TRBV19	NA	TRBJ1-6	CASSPGTWGNSPLHF	TGTGCCAGTAGTCCCGGGACGTGGGGGAATTCACCCCTCCACTTT
TRBD1	TRBV11-2	NA	TRBJ1-1	CASRFGTGGTEAFF	TGTGCCAGCAGGTTTGGGACAGGGGGCACTGAAGCTTTCTTT
TRBD2	TRBV6-5	NA	TRBJ2-3	CASGGGRWSTDTQYF	TGTGCCAGCGGGGGGGGACGGTGGAGCACAGATACGCAGTATTTT
NA	TRBV19	NA	TRBJ1-6	CASSGESYNSPLHF	TGTGCCAGTAGTGGCGAGTCCTATAATTCACCCCTCCACTTT
NA	TRBV19	NA	TRBJ2-1	CASSRRGDKHEQFF	TGTGCCAGTAGTCGAAGGGGGGATAAGCATGAGCAGTTCTTC
TRBD1	TRBV27	NA	TRBJ1-5	CASSRTGSQPQHF	TGTGCCAGCAGCCGGACAGGGTCTCAGCCCCAGCATTTT
NA	TRBV5-1	NA	TRBJ2-5	CASSLVGKGETQYF	TGCGCCAGCAGCTTGGTGGGCAAGGGGGAGACCCAGTACTTC
NA	TRBV21-1	NA	TRBJ1-6	CASSKTRITYNSPLHF	TGTGCCAGCAGCAAGACGAGGATTACCTATAATTCACCCCTCCACTTT
NA	TRBV30	NA	TRBJ1-4	CAWSVRPIRQEKLFF	TGTGCCTGGAGTGTACGACCCATACGGCAAGAAAAACTGTTTTTT
NA	TRBV7-9	NA	TRBJ2-6	CASSPVGYGANVLTF	TGTGCCAGCAGCCCCGTCGGGTATGGGGCCAACGTCCTGACTTTC
NA	TRBV4-2	NA	TRBJ2-5	CASSQLEGAQYF	TGTGCCAGCAGCCAACTAGAGGGGGCCCAGTACTTC
NA	TRBV7-3	NA	TRBJ2-6	CASSPTAGSGANVLTF	TGTGCCAGCAGCCCGACCGCGGGTTCTGGGGCCAACGTCCTGACTTTC
TRBD1	TRBV29-1	once	TRBJ1-5	CSAQGNSNQPQHF	TGCAGCGCACAGGGGAATAGCAATCAGCCCCAGCATTTT
TRBD1	TRBV30	NA	TRBJ1-2	CAWSVLAGGADGYTF	TGTGCCTGGAGTGTACTGGCAGGGGGCGCCGATGGCTACACCTTC
TRBD1	TRBV7-7	few	TRBJ2-1	CASSPGTGVTNEQFF	TGTGCTAGCAGCCCCGGGACAGGGGTCACCAATGAGCAGTTCTTC
NA	TRBV28	NA	TRBJ1-2	CASWGRANYGYTF	TGTGCCTCTTGGGGGAGGGCCAACTATGGCTACACCTTC
TRBD1	TRBV14	NA	TRBJ2-7	CASSRKGQGGYEQYF	TGTGCCAGCAGCCGCAAAGGACAGGGGGGATACGAGCAGTACTTC
NA	TRBV18	NA	TRBJ2-3	CASSPGTSRDTQYF	TGTGCCAGCTCACCAGGGACTTCTCGGGATACGCAGTATTTT
NA	TRBV19	few	TRBJ1-6	CASSIREWDSPLHF	TGTGCCAGTAGTATCAGGGAATGGGATTCACCCCTCCACTTT
TRBD1	TRBV6-1	NA	TRBJ1-2	CASSEQGEANYGYTF	TGTGCCAGCAGTGAACAGGGGGAAGCTAACTATGGCTACACCTTC
NA	TRBV6-6	NA	TRBJ1-1	CASADRLNTEAFF	TGTGCCAGCGCTGACAGGTTGAACACTGAAGCTTTCTTT
TRBD1	TRBV15	NA	TRBJ2-2	CATSKQGTGGELFF	TGTGCCACCAGCAAACAGGGGACCGGCGGGGAGCTGTTTTTT
TRBD2	TRBV7-2	few	TRBJ2-2	CASSLQRGVTGELFF	TGTGCCAGCAGCTTACAGCGGGGGGTCACCGGGGAGCTGTTTTTT
NA	TRBV28	once	TRBJ1-3	CASSLAGAGNTIYF	TGTGCCAGCAGTTTGGCCGGGGCTGGAAACACCATATATTTT
NA	TRBV4-1	NA	TRBJ2-7	CASSQPGVRYEQYF	TGCGCCAGCAGCCAACCGGGGGTAAGGTACGAGCAGTACTTC
NA	TRBV28	NA	TRBJ2-7	CASSLTHSYEQYF	TGTGCCAGCAGTCTTACACACTCCTACGAGCAGTACTTC
NA	TRBV20-1	NA	TRBJ1-2	CSATQGKGYTF	TGCAGTGCTACCCAGGGGAAGGGCTACACCTTC
NA	TRBV7-3	NA	TRBJ2-1	CASSLKGTGSGYNEQFF	TGTGCCAGCAGCTTAAAAGGAACAGGCTCGGGCTACAATGAGCAGTTCTTC
NA	TRBV5-4	NA	TRBJ1-6	CASSSQVAGPLHF	TGTGCCAGCAGCTCCCAAGTTGCGGGGCCCCTCCACTTT
TRBD2	TRBV2	once	TRBJ2-1	CAISGGNYNEQFF	TGTGCCATCTCGGGGGGAAACTACAATGAGCAGTTCTTC